This T cell receptor (beta chain) was sequenced for a study of cytomegalovirus exposure and HLA in healthy donors. Notes on the study in general: Reports indicated that the classifier achieved high specificity and sensitivity in diagnosing cytomegalovirus status.

In regard to this clone: Its antigen is not known.

Germline-derived CDR1 and CDR2 are ENHRY and SYGVKD. This CDR3 has 14 residues. V lost 3 bases, J lost 6 bases, and 11 bases lay in between. Primers for the PCR totalled 60 Vbeta and 13 Jbeta. Sequencing was performed with immunoSEQ multiplex PCR; in TCRdb, only in-frame clones are kept and a portion is missing. The table includes fewer than 100,000 clones, roughly 80% detected once. This receptor was identified in a female donor in good health and CMV-seronegative. The rearrangement links TRBV10-3 to TRBJ2-2; D perhaps matches TRBD1 (6 bases). The source material was PBMCs. This chain's CDR3 is CAISDRGKAGELFF. CDR3 nucleotide sequence: TGTGCCATCAGTGACAGGGGAAAGGCCGGGGAGCTGTTTTTT.